Sequencing of this T cell receptor beta chain was carried out in a study of T cells in Graves' hyperthyroidism and ophthalmopathy. Overall study context: Blood was drawn when the patient was first diagnosed and still untreated. The study's findings and limits: By a 13 V-J model, ophthalmopathy was set apart from stable hyperthyroidism. Peripheral blood also featured most of the thyroid clonotypes expanded above 0.001.

This clonotype was seen at least ten times. What it binds is not known. RNA transcripts gave rise to amplified TCR beta CDR3 regions. HTBI primers were used for first-round RT-PCR of the TCR CDR3. Using its own MiXCR run on the multiplex PCR reads, TCRdb lists one record per CDR3 protein. Here the sample spans 400,000 or so distinct CDR3 sequences, around 15% being singletons. Germline loops: CDR1 SNHLY, CDR2 FYNNEI. The V and J ends lost 2 bases and 0 bases respectively, with 7 bases between them. The CDR3 is made up of 14 amino acids. Enrolled ophthalmopathy patients presented with a Clinical Activity Score of at least 3, a NOSPECS grade of at least 4, and disease duration under 3 months.

This TCR derives from a man aged 45-65 years with Graves' ophthalmopathy. The chain employs TRBV2 and TRBJ1-1, with D uncertain. Source material: blood. CDR3 bases: TGTGCCAGCAGTGAATCCAGCATGAACACTGAAGCTTTCTTT. This translates into CASSESSMNTEAFF.